Below, one T cell receptor (beta chain) is given with its context. What it binds is unknown. The record originates from a study of T cell responses to AZD1222 COVID-19 vaccine. Some clones are missing from TCRdb's copy, which holds only in-frame ones; the method was immunoSEQ multiplex PCR. The sample has 120,000 or so clones, around 82% seen once. V dropped 2 bases and J dropped 7; count of bases not matched to a gene: 15. CDR3 length equals 19 residues. CDR1 is SGHTA, CDR2 FQGNSA, per germline. Study conclusions and caveats: Spike as a whole was targeted by vaccine-associated CD4 TCRs, dominant at 160-218 and 743-854. Variant regions that are unmutated are reportedly the target of nearly half of spike-specific TCRs. The sample set comprised mostly white British donors with more females, and clonal diversity was possibly underestimated.

This TCR was sampled from an adult in good health. The material sequenced was peripheral blood, taken on day 0 of AZD1222 vaccination. The chain couples TRBV7-2 to TRBJ2-2; 11 bases map to TRBD2. The CDR3 coding sequence is TGTGCCAGCAGCTTAAGGGCCCCTAGCGGGGGGCCACAAGGCGGGGAGCTGTTTTTT. As protein: CASSLRAPSGGPQGGELFF.